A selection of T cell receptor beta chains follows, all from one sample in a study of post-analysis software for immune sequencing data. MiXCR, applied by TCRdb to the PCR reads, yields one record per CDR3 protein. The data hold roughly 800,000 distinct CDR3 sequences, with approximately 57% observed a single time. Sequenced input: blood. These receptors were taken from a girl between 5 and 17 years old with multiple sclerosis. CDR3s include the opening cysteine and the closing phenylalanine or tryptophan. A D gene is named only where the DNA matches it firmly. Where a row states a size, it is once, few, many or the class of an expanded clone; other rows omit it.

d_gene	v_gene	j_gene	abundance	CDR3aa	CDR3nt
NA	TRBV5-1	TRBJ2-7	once	CASSLRGAISYEQYF	TGCGCCAGCAGCTTGCGGGGGGCGATCTCCTACGAGCAGTACTTC
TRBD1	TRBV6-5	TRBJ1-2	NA	CASSSTRQGRHGYTF	TGTGCCAGCAGCTCAACTCGACAGGGTCGGCATGGCTACACCTTC
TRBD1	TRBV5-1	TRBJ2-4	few	CASSLGNGTGVFRAKNIQYF	TGCGCCAGCAGCTTGGGTAACGGGACAGGGGTATTTAGGGCCAAAAACATTCAGTACTTC
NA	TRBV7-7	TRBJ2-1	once	CASSPGPQTEQFF	TGTGCTAGCAGCCCCGGACCGCAGACTGAGCAGTTCTTC
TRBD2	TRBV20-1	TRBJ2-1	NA	CSARPGGLAYNEQFF	TGCAGTGCCAGGCCGGGGGGACTAGCGTACAATGAGCAGTTCTTC
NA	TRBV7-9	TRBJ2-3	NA	CASSPTRQPDTQYF	TGTGCCAGCAGCCCTACAAGACAGCCAGATACGCAGTATTTT
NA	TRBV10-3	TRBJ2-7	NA	CATTLDRTYEQYF	TGTGCCACCACCCTGGACAGAACCTACGAGCAGTACTTC
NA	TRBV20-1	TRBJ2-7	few	CSASPTQLGKDYEQYF	TGCAGTGCTAGTCCGACTCAGCTCGGGAAGGACTACGAGCAGTACTTC
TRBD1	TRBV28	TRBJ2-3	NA	CASTSGQGFGTDTQYF	TGTGCCAGCACTTCGGGACAGGGTTTCGGCACAGATACGCAGTATTTT
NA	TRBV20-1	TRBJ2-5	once	CSVRVWGRGTHQETQYF	TGCAGTGTTAGAGTATGGGGGAGAGGGACCCACCAAGAGACCCAGTACTTC
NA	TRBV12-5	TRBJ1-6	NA	CASALLVGGQNSPLHF	TGTGCTAGTGCCCTGTTGGTCGGGGGGCAGAATTCACCCCTCCACTTT
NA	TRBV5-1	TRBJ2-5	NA	CASSLVGTQQETQYF	TGCGCCAGCAGCTTGGTAGGGACGCAACAAGAGACCCAGTACTTC
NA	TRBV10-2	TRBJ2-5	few	CASTGWGAGLETQYF	TGCGCCAGCACGGGGTGGGGGGCCGGGCTTGAGACCCAGTACTTC
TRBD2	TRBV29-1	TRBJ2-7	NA	CSVTGRARGAGRYSYEQYF	TGCAGCGTGACGGGGAGGGCCCGGGGAGCGGGCAGATACTCCTACGAGCAGTACTTC
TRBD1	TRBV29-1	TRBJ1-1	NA	CSVEGTDDPEAFF	TGCAGCGTTGAGGGGACAGACGATCCTGAAGCTTTCTTT
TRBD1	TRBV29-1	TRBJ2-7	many	CSVAGTGYEQYF	TGCAGCGTAGCCGGGACAGGCTACGAGCAGTACTTC
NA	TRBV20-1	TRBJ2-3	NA	CSARPPGTDTQYF	TGCAGTGCTAGGCCCCCCGGCACAGATACGCAGTATTTT
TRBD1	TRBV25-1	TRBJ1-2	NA	CASSGEGAYGYTF	TGTGCCAGCAGTGGCGAGGGGGCTTATGGCTACACCTTC
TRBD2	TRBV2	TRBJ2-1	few	CASSEGGASSGASSYNEQFF	TGTGCCAGCAGTGAAGGGGGGGCCTCTAGCGGGGCTAGCTCCTACAATGAGCAGTTCTTC
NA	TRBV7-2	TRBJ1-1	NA	CASRKGQVNTEAFF	TGTGCCAGCAGAAAAGGCCAGGTGAACACTGAAGCTTTCTTT
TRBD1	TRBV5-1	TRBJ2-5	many	CASSLGTGRQETQYF	TGCGCCAGCAGCCTGGGGACAGGGAGACAAGAGACCCAGTACTTC
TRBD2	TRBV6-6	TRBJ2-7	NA	CASSYGASGRANEQYF	TGTGCCAGCAGTTATGGAGCTAGCGGGAGGGCGAACGAGCAGTACTTC
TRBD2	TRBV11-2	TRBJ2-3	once	CASSLDLIAGGHGTDTQYF	TGTGCCAGCAGCTTAGATCTAATAGCGGGGGGGCACGGCACAGATACGCAGTATTTT
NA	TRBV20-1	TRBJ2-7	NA	CSARESGETYEQYF	TGCAGTGCTAGAGAGAGCGGTGAAACCTACGAGCAGTACTTC
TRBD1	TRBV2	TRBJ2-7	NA	CASSETGSFSYEQYF	TGTGCCAGCAGTGAGACAGGGTCCTTCTCCTACGAGCAGTACTTC
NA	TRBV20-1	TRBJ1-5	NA	CSLISHEGSGEPQHF	TGCAGTCTAATCTCACATGAGGGTAGCGGCGAGCCCCAGCATTTT
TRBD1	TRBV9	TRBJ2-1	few	CASSVEAGQGWDEQFF	TGTGCCAGCAGCGTAGAGGCAGGACAGGGGTGGGATGAGCAGTTCTTC
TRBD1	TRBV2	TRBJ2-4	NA	CASSEALQGAVYF	TGTGCCAGCAGTGAAGCGCTTCAGGGGGCGGTGTACTTC
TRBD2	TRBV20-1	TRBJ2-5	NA	CSARDLTSRRTQYF	TGCAGTGCTAGAGATCTGACTAGCCGCCGGACCCAGTACTTC
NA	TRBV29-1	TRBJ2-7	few	CSVEDGGSSYEQYF	TGCAGCGTTGAAGATGGAGGTTCTTCCTACGAGCAGTACTTC
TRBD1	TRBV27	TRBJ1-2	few	CASSFFRDRNYGYTF	TGTGCCAGCAGTTTCTTCAGGGACAGGAACTATGGCTACACCTTC
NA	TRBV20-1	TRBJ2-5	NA	CSARLGPWETQYF	TGCAGTGCTAGATTGGGCCCCTGGGAGACCCAGTACTTC
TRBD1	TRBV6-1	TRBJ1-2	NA	CASSGQGGSYGYTF	TGTGCCAGCAGTGGACAGGGGGGGAGCTATGGCTACACCTTC
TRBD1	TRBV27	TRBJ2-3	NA	CASSLSTGGLTDTQYF	TGTGCCAGCAGTTTAAGTACAGGGGGCCTCACAGATACGCAGTATTTT
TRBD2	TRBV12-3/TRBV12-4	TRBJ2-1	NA	CASSLRRREGHNEQFF	TGTGCCAGCAGTTTGAGGAGGCGGGAGGGTCACAATGAGCAGTTCTTC
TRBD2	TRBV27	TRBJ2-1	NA	CASSLSTSGTYNEQFF	TGTGCCAGCAGTTTATCGACTAGCGGGACTTACAATGAGCAGTTCTTC
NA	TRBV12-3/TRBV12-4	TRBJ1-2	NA	CASSPTRFYGYTF	TGTGCCAGCAGTCCCACACGGTTCTATGGCTACACCTTC
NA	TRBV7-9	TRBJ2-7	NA	CASSAKHEQYF	TGTGCCAGCAGCGCTAAGCACGAGCAGTACTTC
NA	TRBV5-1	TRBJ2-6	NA	CASSLAFGRERGASGANVLTF	TGCGCCAGCAGCTTGGCCTTCGGCAGGGAGAGGGGTGCCTCTGGGGCCAACGTCCTGACTTTC
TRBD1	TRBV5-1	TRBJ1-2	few	CASSTGQGSNYGYTF	TGCGCCAGCAGCACGGGACAGGGTTCCAACTATGGCTACACCTTC
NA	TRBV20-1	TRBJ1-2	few	CSAHLLRAGLTNYGYTF	TGCAGTGCCCACCTTTTGAGGGCAGGACTGACTAACTATGGCTACACCTTC
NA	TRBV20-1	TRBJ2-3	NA	CSARGTRGSKDTQYF	TGCAGTGCTAGAGGGACCAGAGGGTCCAAAGATACGCAGTATTTT
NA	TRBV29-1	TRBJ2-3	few	CSALGAASTDTQYF	TGCAGCGCCTTGGGGGCGGCTAGCACAGATACGCAGTATTTT
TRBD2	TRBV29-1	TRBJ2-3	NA	CSERGGIFSTDTQYF	TGCAGCGAGCGGGGGGGGATCTTCAGCACAGATACGCAGTATTTT
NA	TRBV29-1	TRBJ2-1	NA	CSVASRPSPYNEQFF	TGCAGCGTTGCTTCCAGACCAAGCCCCTACAATGAGCAGTTCTTC
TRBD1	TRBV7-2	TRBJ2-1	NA	CASSTDRDEQFF	TGTGCCAGCAGCACCGACAGGGATGAGCAGTTCTTC
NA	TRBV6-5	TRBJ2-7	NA	CASNPGQRGGEQYF	TGTGCCAGCAATCCGGGACAAAGAGGGGGCGAGCAGTACTTC
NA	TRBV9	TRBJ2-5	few	CASSATGTAETQYF	TGTGCCAGCAGCGCAACCGGGACGGCTGAGACCCAGTACTTC
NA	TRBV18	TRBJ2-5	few	CASSPPEEETQYF	TGTGCCAGCTCACCTCCCGAAGAGGAGACCCAGTACTTC
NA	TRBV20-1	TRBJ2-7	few	CSARAQKIGGNPYEQYF	TGCAGTGCTAGAGCCCAGAAGATTGGCGGGAACCCGTACGAGCAGTACTTC
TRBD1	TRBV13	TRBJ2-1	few	CASSPDRGRQFF	TGTGCCAGCAGCCCAGACAGGGGACGACAGTTCTTC
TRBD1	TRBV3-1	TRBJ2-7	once	CASSRGDRTAYEQYF	TGTGCCAGCAGCCGGGGGGACAGGACGGCCTACGAGCAGTACTTC
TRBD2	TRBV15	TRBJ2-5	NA	CATSRDNGRVETQYF	TGTGCCACCAGCAGAGATAACGGGAGGGTGGAGACCCAGTACTTC
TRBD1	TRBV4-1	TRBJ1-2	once	CASSQEVTGVNYGYTF	TGCGCCAGCAGCCAAGAAGTGACAGGGGTTAACTATGGCTACACCTTC
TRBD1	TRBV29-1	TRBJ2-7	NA	CSVETGEVVEQYF	TGCAGCGTTGAGACAGGGGAAGTGGTAGAGCAGTACTTC